This T cell receptor (beta chain) stems from a study of T cells after yellow fever vaccination (dated by TCRdb to between 2018 and 2021). About the full investigation: Libraries from fractions with low cell numbers were prepared with the SMART-Seq v4 Ultra Low Input RNA kit. Two healthy male donors made up the cohort, one aged 18 to 29 years and the other aged 30 to 40 years. Blood was drawn at multiple timepoints before and after primary and secondary immunization, with bulk PBMC replicates and cell subsets isolated. To track T-cell clones before and after primary and booster YFV17D yellow fever vaccination, bulk TCR alpha and beta repertoires were sequenced longitudinally.

In this sample, this clonotype turned up many times. Its antigen remains unidentified. It has no much larger one-base neighbor in the sample; base qualities were not kept. V is reduced by 5 bases and J by 3 bases, leaving a spacing of 4 bases between them. The CDR3 covers 11 residues, taking in both the cysteine and the phenylalanine. CDR3 DNA only is kept here, 33 bases in frame from base 1. Reading the germline V gene (reference sequence) gives CDR1 SEHNR and CDR2 FQNEAQ. The data were produced on an Illumina NovaSeq 6000. TCR cDNA was synthesized by 5'RACE template switching, which introduced a universal primer site and unique molecular identifiers. Priming of cDNA synthesis was performed from both the TCR alpha and TCR beta constant segments. Library amplification involved two PCR steps, and the second step added sample barcodes and sequencing adapters. Sequencing of the libraries was done on either Illumina HiSeq 2500 (2x100 bp) or NovaSeq (2x150 bp). The authors' pipeline ran thus. Reads were demultiplexed and collapsed into UMI consensus sequences with MIGEC, and V(D)J alignment was performed with MiXCR. Vaccine-responding clonotypes were defined with edgeR using replicate PBMC samples, requiring FDR below 0.01 and a log2 fold change above 5 up to day 15. Each bulk clonotype was labeled CD4 or CD8 based on which sequenced repertoire, CD4 or CD8, contained the clonotype at higher abundance. TCRdb reanalyzed the raw reads on its own, using fastp at Q25 for trimming and MiXCR for clone calling, and kept in-frame beta chains. CDR3 protein duplicates are merged, each entry listing the most common genes and DNA. Clone size and V and J calls follow TCRdb, not the original study. The sample yields 250,000 to 350,000 distinct CDR3 sequences; around 4.5% were counted once. Roughly 21% of the sample is held by the ten biggest clonotypes.

Read against the paper, the sample's treatment or condition label means: live attenuated yellow fever vaccine strain. Two biological replicates of bulk PBMCs were collected at each blood-draw timepoint. A standard Ficoll-Paque protocol was used to isolate PBMCs from peripheral blood. TriZol was used to extract RNA from bulk PBMCs, CD4 and CD8 fractions, and dextramer-positive and dextramer-negative fractions. Overall results and qualifications from the work: FACS-sorted repertoires could contain abundant contaminating clonotypes from the bulk population, so computational filtering was required. Most clones expanded after primary vaccination were re-detected after the booster (almost 97% of CD4 and more than 70% of CD8), suggesting broad memory maintenance. Compared with the primary T-cell response, the secondary T-cell response was faster but weaker, reaching its peak on day 5 rather than on day 15. A small share of clonotypes occurred in both CD4 and CD8 compartments, likely arising from convergent recombination. Because the study included only a couple of donors, the extent to which the findings can be generalized is limited.

The chain links TRBV7-9 with TRBJ2-5; the D gene cannot be named for sure. Sequencing was performed on PBMCs, taken 15 days after the yellow fever booster vaccination. This sequence originates from a young man who received the YFV17D yellow fever vaccine. CDR3 reads: CASSREETQYF. The nucleotides read TGTGCCAGCAGCCGAGAAGAGACCCAGTACTTC.